This T cell receptor (beta chain) is drawn from a study of blood T cell repertoires in COVID-19 (dated by TCRdb to the early 2020s). General notes on the study: Collaborator samples came from the United States, Italy and Spain and covered acute and convalescent phases of COVID-19. The prospective study material was composed of cDNA or gDNA derived from T cells, B-cell-depleted T cells, or PBMCs. Subjects who had been exposed to COVID-19, were actively infected with it, or had recovered from it provided the deeply sampled blood TCRbeta repertoires that made up the dataset. The repertoires were released in a freely available public database meant as a resource for research on the immune response to SARS-CoV-2. Samples came from the ongoing ImmuneRACE study (first 160 participants) plus 1,254 subjects from 6 global collaborators. Nearly every sample came with metadata listing a de-identified subject ID, COVID-19 status, age in years and sex. Where available, HLA class I and class II types were obtained from metadata supplied by the sample provider rather than from assay-based typing.

V gives up 4 bases and J gives up 2 bases, and the segment between their germline ends measures 12 bases. The CDR3 has 15 amino acids, counting the end cysteine and phenylalanine. Here the CDR3 DNA is all that survives: 45 bases in frame from base 1. The germline V gene yields SGHRS for CDR1 and YFSETQ for CDR2. Beyond this particular receptor, the publication reports: The quantity of clinical and demographic metadata differed by source and by participant and was supplied without curation.

In the case of this clone: Its antigen remains undetermined. The sample holds no much larger clone one base away, and base qualities are not on file.

Each collaborating institution followed its own protocols to collect whole blood in K2EDTA tubes. For TCRbeta analysis, collaborators shipped samples as frozen whole blood, isolated PBMCs, or DNA extracted from either of those sample types. TCRbeta CDR3 regions were amplified from genomic DNA using the immunoSEQ Assay, a bias-controlled multiplex PCR. As for the original processing: Within the assay, amplification of reference gene primers was used to estimate how many nucleated cells each sample contained. Sequence reads were collapsed and filtered to measure the absolute abundance of every unique TCRbeta CDR3 rearrangement. For each sample, productive Simpson clonality was calculated as the square root of Simpson's diversity index over productive rearrangements. Sourced from immuneACCESS, this table was stored by TCRdb with only in-frame sequences that have V and J called. A share of the clones is absent; for the studies checked, an unresolved V gene accounts for under half, and the remainder has no known explanation. The DNA gave D and trimming, while V, J and clone size come from that table. Across this sample there are fewer than 250,000 clones, with around 84% seen only once. Around 0.98% of the sample belongs to the ten largest clones.

Sample: peripheral blood. The origin of this receptor is a man aged 40-49 years with acute or convalescent COVID-19. The V gene is TRBV5-1 and the J gene is TRBJ1-4; TRBD1 is a weak D gene call, 5 bases matching. The sequence in DNA is TGCGCCAGCAGCGCGACAGTGGTGACTAATGAAAAACTGTTTTTT. This gives the protein CASSATVVTNEKLFF. The entire variable domain, with the stretches around the CDR3 drawn from the reference TRBV5-1 and TRBJ1-4 proteins, is KAGVTQTPRYLIKTRGQQVTLSCSPISGHRSVSWYQQTPGQGLQFLFEYFSETQRNKGNFPGRFSGRQFSNSRSEMNVSTLELGDSALYLCASSATVVTNEKLFFGSGTQLSVL.